The present entry profiles one T cell receptor (beta chain) with its context. Its antigen remains unknown. This sample is part of a study of identical twins. General study points: Reduced insertions were recorded for abundant cord blood beta clonotypes, with no such pattern in memory repertoires.

The CDR3 totals 15 residues. V dropped 4 bases and J dropped 3 bases, with 13 bases sitting between them. Germline V lookup: CDR1 LNHNV, CDR2 YYDKDF (reference sequence). TCRdb reprocessed the 5' RACE reads via MiXCR and lists one record per CDR3 protein. The sample has 400,000 to 500,000 distinct CDR3 sequences; less than 20% are singletons. J is TRBJ2-1 and V is TRBV15; TRBD2 is a possible D gene (6 bases). What was sequenced was naive T cells sorted from blood. This receptor was identified in a man aged 50-60 years in good health. CDR3 in amino acids: CATSKFGGRYNEQFF. In nucleotides, the CDR3 is TGTGCCACCAGCAAATTCGGGGGTCGCTACAATGAGCAGTTCTTC.